This TCR gamma chain originates from a study of γδ T cells in repeated Plasmodium falciparum infection. Study as a whole: Samples were taken at baseline, before some infections, and 21 days after each.

Sequencing covered both gamma and delta TCR chains per sample. TCRdb repeated clone calling on the multiplex PCR reads with CATT. The sample lists 30,000 or so gamma-chain clones, more than 1.4% occurring once. For this clone: The protein that TCRdb holds for this DNA derives from a much larger clone and differs from the translated DNA at residue 3, which likely indicates a read error; the protein shown here is translated from the DNA.

The source is a pool of human donors (malaria-infected and uninfected, not separated). Material for sequencing was gamma-delta T cells from blood.

The chain's CDR3 is CAAWDRDYKKLF. The CDR3 DNA sequence: TGTGCCGCCTGGGACAGGGATTATAAGAAACTCTTT. The rearrangement links TRGV3 to TRGJ1 or TRGJ2. CDR1 and CDR2 from the germline V gene are VTNTFY and YDVSTARD (reference sequence). This CDR3 spans 12 amino acids.